Listed here are 9 T cell receptor beta chains from one sample, sequenced in a study of naive and memory T cell subsets (TCRdb year 2017). For whole blood analysis, 2.5 ml of peripheral blood was collected from healthy adult volunteers into Tempus tubes, and RNA was extracted following the manufacturer's instructions. Library preparation used 5' RACE. The listed sequencing device is Illumina MiSeq. TCR RNA was reverse transcribed with SuperScript IV using alpha and beta constant region primers for the blood and skin samples. TCRdb trimmed public reads at Q25 via fastp, called clones via MiXCR and kept in-frame beta chains. Each entry merges the rows of one CDR3 protein and shows their most common DNA and genes. The sample profile shows some 22,000 distinct CDR3 sequences; about 4.4% of them were found once. The top ten hold 6.5% to 10% of the sample. Source of these receptors: a male donor in good health.

This clonotype has a count of ten or more. This chain links TRBV6-1 with TRBJ1-2; 9 bases align to TRBD1. The trim removed 8 bases at V and 7 bases at J, leaving 14 bases unmatched. Germline V lookup: CDR1 MNHNS, CDR2 SASEGT. The CDR3 contains 15 residues. CDR3 residues: CASLLTPGQGSGYTF. The CDR3 coding sequence is TGTGCCAGCTTACTCACACCGGGACAGGGCTCTGGCTACACCTTC.

This clonotype has ten or more counts. The gene calls are TRBV7-9 and TRBJ1-1; D remains ambiguous. V was clipped by 3 bases and J by 1 base, with 6 bases between them. CDR3 size: 13 residues. Germline-derived CDR1 and CDR2 are SEHNR and FQNEAQ (reference sequence). The CDR3 nucleotides are TGTGCCAGCAGCTTCGTCGGGAACACTGAAGCTTTCTTT. This sequence encodes CASSFVGNTEAFF.

This clonotype showed up many times. This chain joins TRBV11-2 and TRBJ1-5, with unresolved D. The CDR3 spans 14 residues. Germline V lookup: CDR1 SGHAT, CDR2 FQNNGV. V gave up 1 base and J gave up 6 bases, with 10 bases separating them. DNA for the CDR3: TGTGCCAGCAGCTTAGGGCACCCCTCTCAGCCCCAGCATTTT. It translates to CASSLGHPSQPQHF.

In this sample, this clonotype turned up many times. The chain is built from TRBV10-1 and TRBJ2-7; TRBD2 aligns across 13 bases. CDR1 is WNHNN and CDR2 is SYGVQD in the germline V gene (reference sequence). The CDR3 is 15 residues long. Trimming cost V 7 bases and J 4 bases; bases outside gene matches: 7. CDR3 DNA sequence: TGCGCCAGCACAGGACTAGCGGGAGATGGGTACGAGCAGTACTTC. Translating gives CASTGLAGDGYEQYF.

Ten or more counts support this clonotype. The chain has TRBV6-5 and TRBJ1-5; D is perhaps TRBD1 (6 bases). Trimming cost V 7 bases and J 3 bases, with 10 bases left between them. CDR1 is MNHEY and CDR2 is SVGAGI in the germline V gene. The length of the CDR3 is 13 residues. CDR3 loop: CASKGGPNQPQHF. As DNA, the CDR3 is TGTGCCAGCAAGGGGGGCCCCAATCAGCCCCAGCATTTT.

This clonotype has a count of ten or more. The chain employs TRBV9 and TRBJ1-5; no clear D gene. Germline CDR1 is SGDLS and CDR2 is YYNGEE. The CDR3 spans 12 residues. The V end lost 3 bases, the J end lost 6 bases, and 7 bases lay between the germline ends. CDR3 in amino acids: CASSARAQPQHF. The CDR3 nucleotides are TGTGCCAGCAGCGCGAGGGCTCAGCCCCAGCATTTT.

This clonotype was observed at least ten times. V gene TRBV7-8 combines with J gene TRBJ1-3; D gene uncertain. Per germline, CDR1 SGHVS and CDR2 FQNEAQ. The length of the CDR3 is 17 residues. Trimming took 4 bases from V and 1 from J, leaving 17 bases between them. CDR3 sequence: CASSSPSERVSGNTIYF. The CDR3 DNA reads TGTGCCAGCAGCTCTCCTTCGGAAAGGGTTTCTGGAAACACCATATATTTT.

This clonotype occurred many times. The chain links TRBV20-1 to TRBJ2-7; D call uncertain. The CDR3 contains 12 residues. V lost 1 base to trimming and J lost 3 bases, with 7 bases between them. Germline V lookup: CDR1 DFQATT, CDR2 SNEGSKA (reference sequence). CDR3: CSARGDYYEQYF. CDR3 in DNA: TGCAGTGCTAGAGGTGATTACTACGAGCAGTACTTC.

In this sample, this clonotype turned up many times. The V call is TRBV7-9, the J call TRBJ2-1, with D perhaps being TRBD1 or TRBD2 (5 bases each). Trimming stripped 3 bases from V and 6 bases from J, with 18 bases between. Per the germline V gene, CDR1 is SEHNR and CDR2 is FQNEAQ (reference sequence). The CDR3 has 16 residues. The CDR3 is CASSFGASPWRNEQFF. The CDR3 DNA sequence: TGTGCCAGCAGCTTCGGGGCTAGTCCGTGGCGCAATGAGCAGTTCTTC.